This T cell receptor (beta chain) was identified in a study of OX40 agonist ivuxolimab in advanced cancers. Study in general: The dose of intravenous ivuxolimab that patients received every 2 weeks ranged from 0.01 to 10 mg/kg.

This CDR3 has 13 residues. Germline loops: CDR1 SEHNR, CDR2 FQNEAQ (reference sequence). The V end lost 5 bases, the J end lost 9 bases, and 13 bases lay between the germline ends. The assay was immunoSEQ multiplex PCR, and TCRdb's table has in-frame clones only and misses some. The data hold nearly 65,000 clones, with 90% to 95% observed a single time. Overall study results and limits: There was clonal expansion of CD4+ and CD8+ blood T cells by week 6 at 0.1 to 3.0 mg/kg.

A word on this clone: The target antigen is unknown.

The source is an adult with an advanced solid tumor such as melanoma, head and neck, liver or kidney cancer. V and J are TRBV7-9 and TRBJ2-2; no firm D call. Sequencing was performed on CD4+ or CD8+ T cells sorted from blood, taken in a trial of the OX40 agonist ivuxolimab. The CDR3 nucleotides read TGTGCCAGCAGCCCCCCTTTGGGTCGGGAGCTGTTTTTT. Translating it yields CASSPPLGRELFF.